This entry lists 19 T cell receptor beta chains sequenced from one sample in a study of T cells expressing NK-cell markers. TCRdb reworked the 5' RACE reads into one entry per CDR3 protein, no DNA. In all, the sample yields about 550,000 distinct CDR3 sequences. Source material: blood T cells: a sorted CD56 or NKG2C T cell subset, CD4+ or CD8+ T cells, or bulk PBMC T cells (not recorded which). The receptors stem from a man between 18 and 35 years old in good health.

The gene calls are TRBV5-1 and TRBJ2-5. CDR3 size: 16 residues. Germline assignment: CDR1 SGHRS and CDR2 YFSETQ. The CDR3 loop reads CASSLRQSAVPETQYF.

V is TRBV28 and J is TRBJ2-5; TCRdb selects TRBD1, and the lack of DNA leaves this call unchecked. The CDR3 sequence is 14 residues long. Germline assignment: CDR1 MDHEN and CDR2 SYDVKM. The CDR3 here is CASSPWDSQETQYF.

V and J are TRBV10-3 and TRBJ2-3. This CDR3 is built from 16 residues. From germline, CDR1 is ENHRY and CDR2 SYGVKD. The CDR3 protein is CAISETPEVLTDTQYF.

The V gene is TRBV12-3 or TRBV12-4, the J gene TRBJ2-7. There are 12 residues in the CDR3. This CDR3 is CASKRQSYEQYF.

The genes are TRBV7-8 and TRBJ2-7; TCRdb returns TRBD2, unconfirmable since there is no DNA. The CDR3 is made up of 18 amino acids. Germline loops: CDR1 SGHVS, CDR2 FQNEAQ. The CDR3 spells CASSSYGATSGRAHEQYF. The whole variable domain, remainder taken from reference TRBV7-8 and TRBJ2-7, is GAGVSQSPRYKVAKRGQDVALRCDPISGHVSLFWYQQALGQGPEFLTYFQNEAQLDKSGLPSDRFFAERPEGSVSTLKIQRTQQEDSAVYLCASSSYGATSGRAHEQYFGPGTRLTVT.

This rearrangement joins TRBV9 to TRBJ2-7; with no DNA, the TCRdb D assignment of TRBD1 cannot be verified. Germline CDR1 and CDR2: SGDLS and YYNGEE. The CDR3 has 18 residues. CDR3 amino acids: CASSVSFSPGQGDYEQYF.

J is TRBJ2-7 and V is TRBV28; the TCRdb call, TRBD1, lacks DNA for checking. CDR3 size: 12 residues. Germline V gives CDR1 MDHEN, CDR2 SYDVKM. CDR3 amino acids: CASTLGVQEQYF.

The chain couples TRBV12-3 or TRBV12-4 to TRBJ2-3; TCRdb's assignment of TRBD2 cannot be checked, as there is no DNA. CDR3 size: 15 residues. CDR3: CASRTLAALTDTQYF.

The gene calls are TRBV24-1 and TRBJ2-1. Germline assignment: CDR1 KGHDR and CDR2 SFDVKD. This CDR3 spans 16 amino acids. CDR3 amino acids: CATSDPLNSLYNEQFF.

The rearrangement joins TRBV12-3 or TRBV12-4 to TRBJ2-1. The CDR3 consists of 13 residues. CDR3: CASSLGSYNEQFF.

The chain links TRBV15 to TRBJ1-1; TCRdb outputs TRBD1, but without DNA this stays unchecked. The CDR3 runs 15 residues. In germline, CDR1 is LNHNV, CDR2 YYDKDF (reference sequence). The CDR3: CATSGKTGVNTEAFF.

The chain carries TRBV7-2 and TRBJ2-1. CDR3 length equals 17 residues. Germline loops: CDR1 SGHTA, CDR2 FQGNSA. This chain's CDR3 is CASSLLKIVTPYNEQFF.

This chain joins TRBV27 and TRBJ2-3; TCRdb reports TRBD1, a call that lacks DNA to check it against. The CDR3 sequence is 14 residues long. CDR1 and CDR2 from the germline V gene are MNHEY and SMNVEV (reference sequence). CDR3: CASRRQGDPDTQYF.

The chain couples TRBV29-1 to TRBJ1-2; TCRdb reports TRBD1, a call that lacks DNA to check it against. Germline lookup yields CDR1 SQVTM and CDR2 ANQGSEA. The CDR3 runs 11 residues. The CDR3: CSVSGGSGYTF.

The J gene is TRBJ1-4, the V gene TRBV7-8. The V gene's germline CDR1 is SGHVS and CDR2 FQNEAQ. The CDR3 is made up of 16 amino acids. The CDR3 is CASSLVAAPTNEKLFF.

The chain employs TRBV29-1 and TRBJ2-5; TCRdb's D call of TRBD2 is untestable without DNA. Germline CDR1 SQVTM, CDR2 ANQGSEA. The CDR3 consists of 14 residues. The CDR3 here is CSVHLAGLSETQYF.

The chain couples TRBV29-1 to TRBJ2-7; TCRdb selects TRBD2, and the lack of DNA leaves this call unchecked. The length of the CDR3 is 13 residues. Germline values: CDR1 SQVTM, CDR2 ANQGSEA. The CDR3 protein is CSVELGEGYEQYF.

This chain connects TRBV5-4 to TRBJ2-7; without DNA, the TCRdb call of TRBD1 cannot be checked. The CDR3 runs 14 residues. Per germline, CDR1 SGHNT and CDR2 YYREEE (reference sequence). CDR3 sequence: CASSRDRELHEQYF.

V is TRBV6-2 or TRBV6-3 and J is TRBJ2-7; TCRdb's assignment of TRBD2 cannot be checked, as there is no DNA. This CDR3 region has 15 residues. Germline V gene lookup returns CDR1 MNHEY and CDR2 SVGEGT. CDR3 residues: CASSYPRGLDYEQYF.